This TCR beta chain was recorded in a study of tumor-infiltrating lymphocytes in primary liver carcinoma. The wider study: The tumors ranged from roughly 4 to 11 cm across and fell within stage T1-T3 N0M0. Study-wide findings and caveats: Tumor region pairs showed greater overlap than either tumor-adjacent or tumor-blood pairs did. Blood had a significantly lower top-250-clone fraction than tumors did (p = 0.039).

Germline loops: CDR1 SQVTM, CDR2 ANQGSEA. The J segment lost 5 bases and the V segment lost 6 bases, leaving 10 bases of the junction unmatched. The CDR3 has 13 residues. Details on this clonotype: Its antigen remains unidentified. The CDR3 carries no conserved terminal phenylalanine or tryptophan, so it likely arises from a read error.

The researchers produced TCR beta cDNA from roughly 500 ng total RNA with a constant-region primer. Slightly modified ARM-PCR served as the procedure for the TCR beta libraries. These libraries came from three rounds of nested multiplex PCR. A C-beta reverse primer and TRBV1-TRBV30 forward primers served in each of the first two PCR rounds, at 9 to 11 cycles apiece. TCRdb re-called the multiplex PCR reads with MiXCR, one entry per CDR3 protein. The sample has some 190,000 distinct CDR3 sequences; 50% to 75% are singletons. Out of unsorted whole blood came the blood RNA, and germline DNA was extracted as well.

The rearrangement uses TRBV29-1 and TRBJ2-7; 7 nucleotides line up with TRBD2. Source material: peripheral blood. This sequence was found in a man aged 35 to 55 with primary liver carcinoma and hepatitis B virus infection. As DNA, the CDR3 is TGCAGCGTCCAGGTTGGGACTACGGACGAGCAGTACTTA. Protein: CSVQVGTTDEQYL.